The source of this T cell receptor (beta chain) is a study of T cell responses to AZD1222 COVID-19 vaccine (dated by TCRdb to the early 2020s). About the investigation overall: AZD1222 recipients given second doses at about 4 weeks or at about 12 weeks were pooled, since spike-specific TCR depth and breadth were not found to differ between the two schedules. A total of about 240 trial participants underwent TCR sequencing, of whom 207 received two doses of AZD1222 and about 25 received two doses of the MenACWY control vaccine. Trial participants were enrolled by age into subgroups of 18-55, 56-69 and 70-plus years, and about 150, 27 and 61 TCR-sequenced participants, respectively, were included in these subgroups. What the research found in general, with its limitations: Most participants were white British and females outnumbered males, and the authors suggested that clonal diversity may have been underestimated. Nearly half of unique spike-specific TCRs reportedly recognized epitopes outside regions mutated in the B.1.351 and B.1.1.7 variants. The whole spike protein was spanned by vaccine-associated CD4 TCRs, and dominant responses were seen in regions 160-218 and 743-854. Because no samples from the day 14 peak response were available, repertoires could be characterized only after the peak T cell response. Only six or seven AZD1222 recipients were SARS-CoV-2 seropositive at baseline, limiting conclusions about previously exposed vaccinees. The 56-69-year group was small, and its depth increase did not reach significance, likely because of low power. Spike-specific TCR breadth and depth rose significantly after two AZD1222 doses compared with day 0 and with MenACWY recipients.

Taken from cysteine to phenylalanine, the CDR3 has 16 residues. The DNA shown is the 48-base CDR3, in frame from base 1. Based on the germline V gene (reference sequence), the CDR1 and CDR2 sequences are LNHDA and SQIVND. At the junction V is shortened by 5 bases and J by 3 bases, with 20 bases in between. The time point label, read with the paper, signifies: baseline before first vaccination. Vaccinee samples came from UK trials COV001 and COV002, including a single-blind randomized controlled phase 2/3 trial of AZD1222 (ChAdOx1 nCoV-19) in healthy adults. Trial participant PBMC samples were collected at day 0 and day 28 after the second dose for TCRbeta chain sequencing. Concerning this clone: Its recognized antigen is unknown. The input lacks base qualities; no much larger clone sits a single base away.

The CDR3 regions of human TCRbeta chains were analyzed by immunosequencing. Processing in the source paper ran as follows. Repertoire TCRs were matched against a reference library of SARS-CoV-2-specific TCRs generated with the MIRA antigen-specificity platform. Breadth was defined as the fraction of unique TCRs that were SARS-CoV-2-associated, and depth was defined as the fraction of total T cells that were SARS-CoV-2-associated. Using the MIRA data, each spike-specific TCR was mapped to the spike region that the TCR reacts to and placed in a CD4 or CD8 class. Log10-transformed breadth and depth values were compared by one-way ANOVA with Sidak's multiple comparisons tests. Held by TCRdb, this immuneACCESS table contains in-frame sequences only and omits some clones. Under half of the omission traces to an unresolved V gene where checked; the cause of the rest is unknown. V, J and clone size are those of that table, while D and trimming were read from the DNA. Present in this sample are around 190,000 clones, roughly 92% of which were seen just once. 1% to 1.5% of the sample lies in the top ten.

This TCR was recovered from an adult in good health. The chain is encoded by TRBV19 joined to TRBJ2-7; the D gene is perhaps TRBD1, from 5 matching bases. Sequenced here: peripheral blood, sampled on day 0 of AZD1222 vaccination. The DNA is TGTGCCAGTAGTCGGACGCTCCAGGGAATCGGCTACGAGCAGTACTTC. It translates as CASSRTLQGIGYEQYF.